The next 30 T cell receptor beta chains were all read from a single sample in a study of T-cell memory formation after mild COVID-19. TCRdb passed the 5' RACE reads through MiXCR, listing each CDR3 protein once. The sample yields over 45,000 distinct CDR3 sequences, 25% to 30% seen once. Source material: PBMCs or a T cell subset sorted from them (not recorded which). Receptors were obtained from a man younger than 35 who had mild COVID-19 (a few samples of this study predate the infection). Cell type and time point are not known.

In this sample, this clonotype turned up a few times. The V and J genes are TRBV7-3 and TRBJ2-7, with a tentative D call TRBD2 (5 bases). Trimming removed 2 bases from V and 4 bases from J, with 9 bases in between. CDR1 is SGHTA and CDR2 is FQGTGA in the germline V gene. The CDR3 totals 13 residues. Written as DNA, the CDR3 is TGTGCCAGCAGCTTATTCCCGGGGTACGAGCAGTACGTC. Translated: CASSLFPGYEQYV.

In the case of this clonotype: Compared with germline, one end of the junction differs, possibly owing to a read error. The chain is built from TRBV7-6 and TRBJ1-1; 7 bases line up with TRBD1. The CDR3 has 14 amino acids. The germline V gene encodes CDR1 SGHVS and CDR2 FNYEAQ. CDR3 loop: CASSLQGVNSEAFF. CDR3 coding DNA: TGTGCCAGCAGCTTACAGGGGGTGAACTCTGAAGCTTTCTTT.

The CDR3 reads CSATLLRDGNQPQHF. The CDR3 DNA reads as TGCAGTGCTACCCTCCTCCGGGACGGCAATCAGCCCCAGCATTTT. The chain employs TRBV20-1 and TRBJ1-5; maybe TRBD1 (5 bases). The CDR3 length is 15 residues. V lost 4 bases and J lost 2, with 15 bases in between. Germline V gene sequence: CDR1 DFQATT, CDR2 SNEGSKA (reference sequence).

This clonotype has only a few counts. CDR3 protein: CASSLERERGYTF. CDR3 bases: TGTGCCAGCAGCTTGGAGAGGGAGCGGGGCTACACCTTC. The chain has TRBV7-9 and TRBJ1-2; D gene unclear. The CDR3 is 13 amino acids. Trimming cost V 3 bases and J 8 bases, with 13 bases left between them. Germline V gives CDR1 SEHNR, CDR2 FQNEAQ (reference sequence).

Only a few counts were recorded for this clonotype. The rearrangement joins TRBV6-2 or TRBV6-3 to TRBJ2-2; 7 positions match TRBD1. The trim removed 6 bases at V and 3 bases at J, leaving 4 bases unmatched. CDR1 is MNHEY and CDR2 is SVGEGT in the germline V gene. The CDR3 covers 14 residues. The CDR3 is CASRGQGDTGELFF. In DNA form, the CDR3 reads TGTGCCAGCAGAGGGCAGGGGGACACCGGGGAGCTGTTTTTT.

As DNA, the CDR3 is TGTGCCAGCAGGGGACAGGGGGATTCTGGGGCCAACGTCCTGACTTTC. Its translation is CASRGQGDSGANVLTF. This sequence joins TRBV7-9 and TRBJ2-6, with 11 bases fitting TRBD1. Losses at the gene ends were 6 bases for V and 1 base for J; bases not matched to a gene: 2. Germline CDR1 SEHNR, CDR2 FQNEAQ (reference sequence). CDR3 size: 16 residues.

This clonotype was seen only a few times. The V and J genes are TRBV5-1 and TRBJ2-5, with D tentatively TRBD2 (6 bases). Per germline, CDR1 SGHRS and CDR2 YFSETQ. Trimming shortened V by 1 base and J by 5 bases, and 12 bases separated the two germline ends. The length of the CDR3 is 14 residues. This CDR3 is CASSLTSPSETQYF. The CDR3 nucleotides read TGCGCCAGCAGCTTGACTAGCCCATCGGAGACCCAGTACTTC.

This clonotype was counted between two and nine times. The gene calls are TRBV18 and TRBJ2-7, with a possible D match to TRBD2 (5 bases). This CDR3 has 15 residues. V lost 3 bases to trimming and J lost 6 bases, with 18 bases between them. Germline V gives CDR1 KGHSH, CDR2 LQKENI. The CDR3 sequence is CASSPDGVPRAEQYF. In nucleotides, the CDR3 is TGTGCCAGCTCACCCGACGGGGTCCCACGGGCCGAGCAGTACTTC.

This clonotype was observed a few times. The chain links TRBV7-9 to TRBJ2-3, with D possibly TRBD2 on 5 matching bases. Germline values: CDR1 SEHNR, CDR2 FQNEAQ (reference sequence). Trimming stripped 0 bases from V and 8 bases from J, with 15 bases between. The length of the CDR3 is 15 residues. As DNA, the CDR3 is TGTGCCAGCAGCTTAGCGAGGGCTGCATCCGGTACGCAGTATTTT. Translating gives CASSLARAASGTQYF.

V usage is TRBV7-6 and J usage is TRBJ2-3, with D perhaps assigned TRBD1 or TRBD2 (5 bases each). The CDR3 contains 17 residues. V dropped 1 base and J dropped 0 bases, with 14 bases sitting between them. Germline CDR1 SGHVS, CDR2 FNYEAQ. In DNA form, the CDR3 reads TGTGCCAGCAGCTTAGATCCGGGACCGCTCAGCACAGATACGCAGTATTTT. This sequence encodes CASSLDPGPLSTDTQYF.

The chain uses TRBV7-2 and TRBJ2-3; tentatively, D is TRBD2 (5 bases). The CDR3 is 13 amino acids. V lost 5 bases and J lost 4, with 10 bases in between. CDR1 SGHTA and CDR2 FQGNSA come from the germline V gene. CDR3 region: CASSPGIPDTQYF. The CDR3 DNA sequence: TGTGCCAGCAGCCCGGGGATCCCAGATACGCAGTATTTT.

This clonotype was seen only a few times. The V gene is TRBV25-1, the J gene TRBJ2-5; D might be TRBD1 (6 bases). V was pared by 3 bases and J by 5 bases, with 13 bases between. Per the germline V gene, CDR1 is MGHDK and CDR2 is SYGVNS. The CDR3 totals 14 residues. The CDR3: CASSDGGGGETQYF. Written as DNA, the CDR3 is TGTGCCAGCAGTGATGGGGGCGGTGGGGAGACCCAGTACTTC.

The V call is TRBV5-4, the J call TRBJ1-1, with D unclear. The CDR3 runs 13 residues. Per germline, CDR1 SGHNT and CDR2 YYREEE (reference sequence). Trimming left V 0 bases short and J 8 bases short, with 11 bases between. Written as DNA, the CDR3 is TGTGCCAGCAGCTTGGAAGAGTACCACGAAGCTTTCTTT. Translating gives CASSLEEYHEAFF. Complete variable domain (other parts from reference TRBV5-4 and TRBJ1-1): ETGVTQSPTHLIKTRGQQVTLRCSSQSGHNTVSWYQQALGQGPQFIFQYYREEENGRGNFPPRFSGLQFPNYSSELNVNALELDDSALYLCASSLEEYHEAFFGQGTRLTVV.

In its sample, this clonotype was seen a few times. The chain is built from TRBV28 and TRBJ2-1, with a tentative D call TRBD2 (5 bases). The CDR3 extends over 16 amino acids. Between the trimmed V and J ends, which lost 4 bases and 7 bases, there was a span of 20 bases. In germline, CDR1 is MDHEN, CDR2 SYDVKM. CDR3 DNA sequence: TGTGCCAGCAGTTCTCCGGGAACCGCTGGGTGGAATGAGCAGTTCTTC. Translating it yields CASSSPGTAGWNEQFF.

This clonotype appeared once. The V gene is TRBV4-1, the J gene TRBJ2-1, with TRBD1 matching 8 bases. Unmatched junction bases numbered 0, after V lost 3 bases and J lost 2 bases. This CDR3 region has 14 residues. Germline V gene data show CDR1 as MGHRA and CDR2 as YSYEKL. The CDR3 loop reads CASSQTGAYNEQFF. DNA for the CDR3: TGCGCCAGCAGCCAGACAGGGGCCTACAATGAGCAGTTCTTC.

This clonotype was seen a few times. The J gene is TRBJ2-7, the V gene TRBV12-3 or TRBV12-4; 8 nucleotides align to TRBD1. V lost 3 bases and J lost 5; bases outside the gene matches: 9. The CDR3 is made up of 15 amino acids. Here the CDR3 DNA reads TGTGCCAGCAGTTTCTGGGGACAGGTGGACGACGAGCAGTACTTC. Translating it yields CASSFWGQVDDEQYF.

V is TRBV6-5 and J is TRBJ2-7; D possibly corresponds to TRBD2 (5 bases). Per germline, CDR1 MNHEY and CDR2 SVGAGI. The CDR3 consists of 13 residues. V lost 2 bases and J lost 7, with 12 bases in between. The CDR3 reads CASSYGRGGEQYF. The CDR3 nucleotides are TGTGCCAGCAGTTACGGTCGCGGAGGAGAGCAGTACTTC.

The chain links TRBV27 to TRBJ2-1; TRBD2 aligns across 12 bases. CDR1 MNHEY and CDR2 SMNVEV come from the germline V gene (reference sequence). The CDR3 covers 17 residues. After removal of 2 bases from V and 9 bases from J, the junction contained 11 bases not matched to a gene. This chain's CDR3 is CASSLGLAGGPGSEQFF. CDR3 coding DNA: TGTGCCAGCAGTTTAGGTCTAGCGGGGGGGCCGGGATCTGAGCAGTTCTTC.

This clonotype was counted only a few times. The chain employs TRBV5-1 and TRBJ2-7, with D unclear. Trimming left V 0 bases short and J 3 bases short, with 10 bases between. This CDR3 contains 14 residues. CDR1 is SGHRS and CDR2 is YFSETQ in the germline V gene. CDR3 in DNA: TGCGCCAGCAGCTTGGGAGGCGGACGCTACGAGCAGTACTTC. Its protein is CASSLGGGRYEQYF.

CDR3 protein: CASSLELSRLADSTDTQYF. For the CDR3, the DNA is TGCGCCAGCAGCTTGGAGCTTTCGAGACTAGCGGATAGCACAGATACGCAGTATTTT. This chain joins TRBV5-1 and TRBJ2-3; 9 positions agree with TRBD2. V dropped 0 bases and J dropped 0; count of bases not matched to a gene: 11. This CDR3 is built from 19 residues. Germline lookup yields CDR1 SGHRS and CDR2 YFSETQ.

This clonotype turned up a few times. The chain recombines TRBV6-2 or TRBV6-3 with TRBJ2-2; D gene ambiguous. The CDR3 sequence is 13 residues long. V was pared by 6 bases and J by 5 bases, with 10 bases between. The germline gives CDR1 MNHEY, CDR2 SVGEGT. CDR3 nucleotide sequence: TGTGCCAGCAGCCCAACTCCTACCGGGGAGCTGTTTTTT. This codes for CASSPTPTGELFF.

The chain combines TRBV4-2 with TRBJ2-5, with TRBD2 matching over 9 bases. CDR1 and CDR2 from the germline V gene are LGHNA and YNFKEQ. The CDR3 loop spans 17 amino acids. With 0 bases clipped from V and 5 bases from J, the junction kept 10 bases outside the gene matches. The CDR3 region is CASSQDGRGRAGETQYF. The CDR3 nucleotides are TGTGCCAGCAGCCAAGATGGGCGCGGGAGGGCCGGGGAGACCCAGTACTTC.

The chain couples TRBV6-5 to TRBJ1-5; D is undetermined. Germline lookup yields CDR1 MNHEY and CDR2 SVGAGI. With 5 bases removed from V and 1 base from J, the gap between germline ends came to 6 bases. There are 13 residues in the CDR3. Written as DNA, the CDR3 is TGTGCCAGCAGTGATAGGAGCAATCAGCCCCAGCATTTT. The encoded protein is CASSDRSNQPQHF.

This clonotype turned up a few times. V gene TRBV2 combines with J gene TRBJ1-1, with 10 bases matching TRBD1. There are 15 residues in the CDR3. CDR1 and CDR2 (germline): SNHLY, FYNNEI. V was clipped by 6 bases and J by 4 bases; unmatched bases: 8. The CDR3 DNA sequence: TGTGCCAGCAGGGCCGCCGGGACAGGGGTCACTGAAGCTTTCTTT. Protein product: CASRAAGTGVTEAFF. The complete variable domain, with remaining parts taken from reference TRBV2 and TRBJ1-1, reads EPEVTQTPSHQVTQMGQEVILRCVPISNHLYFYWYRQILGQKVEFLVSFYNNEISEKSEIFDDQFSVERPDGSNFTLKIRSTKLEDSAMYFCASRAAGTGVTEAFFGQGTRLTVV.

The chain couples TRBV29-1 to TRBJ1-2; D is undetermined. V was trimmed by 5 bases and J by 8 bases, leaving 6 bases between them. The V gene's germline CDR1 is SQVTM and CDR2 ANQGSEA. The CDR3 contains 9 residues. CDR3 region: CSVREGYTF. DNA for the CDR3: TGCAGCGTTCGGGAGGGCTACACCTTC.

This clonotype was detected only a few times. The chain couples TRBV5-5 to TRBJ2-3; D possibly matches TRBD1 or TRBD2 (5 bases each). Germline V gene sequence: CDR1 SGHKS, CDR2 YYEKEE (reference sequence). The CDR3 spans 14 residues. Trimming cost V 4 bases and J 4 bases, with 13 bases left between them. The CDR3 bases are TGTGCCAGCAGCCCCGGGACGTGGGCAGATACGCAGTATTTT. Its translation: CASSPGTWADTQYF.

This clonotype has only one observation. The chain couples TRBV4-1 to TRBJ2-1, with D possibly called TRBD1 or TRBD2 (5 bases each). This CDR3 has 15 amino acids. Per germline, CDR1 MGHRA and CDR2 YSYEKL. V lost 0 bases and J lost 4, with 10 bases in between. Written as DNA, the CDR3 is TGCGCCAGCAGCCAAGATTGGGGGATGTACAATGAGCAGTTCTTC. It codes for CASSQDWGMYNEQFF.

The genes are TRBV5-1 and TRBJ2-5; maybe TRBD1 (5 bases). CDR1 SGHRS and CDR2 YFSETQ come from the germline V gene. The CDR3 loop spans 12 amino acids. Trimming removed 2 bases at V and 4 bases at J, with 6 bases between. This CDR3 is CASSFRAETQYF. The CDR3, as DNA: TGCGCCAGCAGCTTCAGGGCAGAGACCCAGTACTTC.

This clonotype appeared a few times. This chain joins TRBV20-1 and TRBJ2-7; D unresolved. Per the germline V gene, CDR1 is DFQATT and CDR2 is SNEGSKA (reference sequence). V lost 0 bases to trimming and J lost 3 bases, with 3 bases between them. This CDR3 has 11 residues. The CDR3 region has the DNA TGCAGTGCTAGAGAGGGCTACGAGCAGTACGTC. Its translation: CSAREGYEQYV.

The chain is built from TRBV7-2 and TRBJ1-1; weak D call: TRBD1 (6 bases). This CDR3 has 14 amino acids. Trimming took off 5 bases at V and 3 bases at J, with 13 bases between the two ends. CDR1 is SGHTA and CDR2 is FQGNSA in the germline V gene. The CDR3 DNA reads TGTGCCAGCAGCGCCGGAGGGGGGCACACTGAAGCTTTCTTT. Translated: CASSAGGGHTEAFF.